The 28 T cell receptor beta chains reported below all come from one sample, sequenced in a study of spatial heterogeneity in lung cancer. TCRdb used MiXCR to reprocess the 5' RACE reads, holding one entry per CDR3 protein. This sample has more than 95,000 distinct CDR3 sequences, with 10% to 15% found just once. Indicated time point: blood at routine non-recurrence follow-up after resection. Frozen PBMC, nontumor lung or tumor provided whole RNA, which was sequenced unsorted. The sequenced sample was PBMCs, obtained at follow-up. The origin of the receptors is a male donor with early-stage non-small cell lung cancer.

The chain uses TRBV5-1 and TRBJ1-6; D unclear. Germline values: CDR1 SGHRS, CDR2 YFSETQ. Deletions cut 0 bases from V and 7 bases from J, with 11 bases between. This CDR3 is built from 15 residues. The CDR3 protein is CASSLDQNGNSPLHF. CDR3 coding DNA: TGCGCCAGCAGCTTGGATCAGAATGGGAATTCACCCCTCCACTTT.

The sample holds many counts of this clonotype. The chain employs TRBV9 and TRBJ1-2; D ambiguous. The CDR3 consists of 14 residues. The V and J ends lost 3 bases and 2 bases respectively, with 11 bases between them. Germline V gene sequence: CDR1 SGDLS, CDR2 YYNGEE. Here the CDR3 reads CASSADGQNYGYTF. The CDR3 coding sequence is TGTGCCAGCAGCGCAGACGGCCAGAACTATGGCTACACCTTC.

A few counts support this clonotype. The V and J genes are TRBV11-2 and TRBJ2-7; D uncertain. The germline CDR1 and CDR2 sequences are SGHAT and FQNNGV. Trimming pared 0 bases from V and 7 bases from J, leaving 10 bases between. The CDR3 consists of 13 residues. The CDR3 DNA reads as TGTGCCAGCAGCTTAGATATCGTGGGGGAGCAGTACTTC. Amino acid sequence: CASSLDIVGEQYF.

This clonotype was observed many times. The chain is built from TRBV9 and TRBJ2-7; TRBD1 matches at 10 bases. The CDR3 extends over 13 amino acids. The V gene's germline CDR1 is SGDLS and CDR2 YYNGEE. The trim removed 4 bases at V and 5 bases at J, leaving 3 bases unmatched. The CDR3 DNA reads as TGTGCCAGCAGCCTGGGACAGGGGAACGAGCAGTACTTC. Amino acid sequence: CASSLGQGNEQYF.

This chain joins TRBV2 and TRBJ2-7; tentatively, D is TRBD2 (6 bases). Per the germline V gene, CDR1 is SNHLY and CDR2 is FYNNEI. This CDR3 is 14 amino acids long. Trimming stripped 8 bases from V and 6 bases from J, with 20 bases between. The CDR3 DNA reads TGTGCCAGCTCTACCGGGGGAACAGCCGCCGAGCAGTACTTC. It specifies CASSTGGTAAEQYF.

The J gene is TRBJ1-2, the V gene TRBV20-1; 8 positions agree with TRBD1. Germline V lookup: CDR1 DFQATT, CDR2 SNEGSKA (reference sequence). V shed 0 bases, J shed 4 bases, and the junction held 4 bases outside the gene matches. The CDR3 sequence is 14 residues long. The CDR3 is CSARERTGPYGYTF. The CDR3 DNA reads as TGCAGTGCTAGAGAGAGGACAGGGCCCTATGGCTACACCTTC.

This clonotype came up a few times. The DNA for the CDR3 is TGTGCCAGCAGAACCGACAGATCTTCCTACGAGCAGTACTTC. Translating it yields CASRTDRSSYEQYF. The rearrangement joins TRBV7-9 to TRBJ2-7, with D possibly being TRBD1 (5 bases). This CDR3 has 14 amino acids. Germline V gene data show CDR1 as SEHNR and CDR2 as FQNEAQ (reference sequence). V dropped 6 bases and J dropped 1 base, with 13 bases sitting between them.

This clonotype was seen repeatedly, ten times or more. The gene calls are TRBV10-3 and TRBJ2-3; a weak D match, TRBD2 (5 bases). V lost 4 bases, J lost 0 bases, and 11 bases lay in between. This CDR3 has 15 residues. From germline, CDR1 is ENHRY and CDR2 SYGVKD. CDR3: CAISGERPSTDTQYF. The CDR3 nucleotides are TGTGCCATCAGTGGGGAGCGTCCTAGCACAGATACGCAGTATTTT.

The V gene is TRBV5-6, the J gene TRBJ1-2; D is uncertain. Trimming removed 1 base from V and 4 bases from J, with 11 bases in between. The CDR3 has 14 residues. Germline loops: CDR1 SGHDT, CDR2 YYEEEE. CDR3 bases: TGTGCCAGCAGCTTGCGGGGATTTCGCTATGGCTACACCTTC. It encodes CASSLRGFRYGYTF.

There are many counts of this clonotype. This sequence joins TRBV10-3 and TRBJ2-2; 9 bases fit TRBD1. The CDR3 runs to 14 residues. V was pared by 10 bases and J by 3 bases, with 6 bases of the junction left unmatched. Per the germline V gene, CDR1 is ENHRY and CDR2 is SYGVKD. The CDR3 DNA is TGTGCCACTTCGGACAGGGGCGACACCGGGGAGCTGTTTTTT. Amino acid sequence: CATSDRGDTGELFF.

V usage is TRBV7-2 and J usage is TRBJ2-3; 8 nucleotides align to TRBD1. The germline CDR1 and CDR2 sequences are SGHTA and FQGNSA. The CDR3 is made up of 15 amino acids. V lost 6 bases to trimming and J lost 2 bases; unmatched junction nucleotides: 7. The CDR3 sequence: CASSRTGPITDTQYF. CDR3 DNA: TGTGCCAGCAGTCGGACAGGGCCTATCACAGATACGCAGTATTTT.

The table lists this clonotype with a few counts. The CDR3 is CASSFQPGLKAEAFF. The CDR3 coding sequence is TGTGCCAGCAGCTTCCAGCCCGGGCTGAAGGCTGAAGCTTTCTTT. This chain joins TRBV7-2 and TRBJ1-1; D remains unclear. Germline lookup yields CDR1 SGHTA and CDR2 FQGNSA. Trimming cost V 3 bases and J 6 bases, with 17 bases left between them. CDR3 length: 15 residues.

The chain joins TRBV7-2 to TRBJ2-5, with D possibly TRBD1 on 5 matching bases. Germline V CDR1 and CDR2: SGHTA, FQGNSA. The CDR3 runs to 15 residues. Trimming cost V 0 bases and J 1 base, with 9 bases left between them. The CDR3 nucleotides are TGTGCCAGCAGCTTAGCGGGCAGGGCCCAAGAGACCCAGTACTTC. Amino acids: CASSLAGRAQETQYF.

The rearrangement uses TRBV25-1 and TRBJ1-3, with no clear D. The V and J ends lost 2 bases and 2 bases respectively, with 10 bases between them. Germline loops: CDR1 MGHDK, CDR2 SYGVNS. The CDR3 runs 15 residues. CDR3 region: CASSEISVTGNTIYF. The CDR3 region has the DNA TGTGCCAGCAGTGAAATTAGCGTAACTGGAAACACCATATATTTT.

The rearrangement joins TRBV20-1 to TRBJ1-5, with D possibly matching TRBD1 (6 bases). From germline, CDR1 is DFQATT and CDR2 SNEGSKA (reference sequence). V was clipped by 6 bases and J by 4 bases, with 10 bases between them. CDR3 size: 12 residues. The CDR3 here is CSARTANQPQHF. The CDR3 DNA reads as TGCAGTGCCAGGACAGCAAATCAGCCCCAGCATTTT.

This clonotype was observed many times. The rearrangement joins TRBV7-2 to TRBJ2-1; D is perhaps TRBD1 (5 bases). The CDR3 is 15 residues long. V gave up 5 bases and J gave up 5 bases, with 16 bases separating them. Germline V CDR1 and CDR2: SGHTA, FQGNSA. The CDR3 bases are TGTGCCAGCAGCCAACAGGCAGGACGCCACAATGAGCAGTTCTTC. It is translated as CASSQQAGRHNEQFF.

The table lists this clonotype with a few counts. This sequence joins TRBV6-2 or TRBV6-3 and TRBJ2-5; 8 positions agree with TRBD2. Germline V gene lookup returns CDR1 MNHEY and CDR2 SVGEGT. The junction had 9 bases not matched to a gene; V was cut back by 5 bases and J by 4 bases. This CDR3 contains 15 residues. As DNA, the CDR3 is TGTGCCAGCAGTAAGGACGGACTAGCAAGAGAGACCCAGTACTTC. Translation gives CASSKDGLARETQYF.

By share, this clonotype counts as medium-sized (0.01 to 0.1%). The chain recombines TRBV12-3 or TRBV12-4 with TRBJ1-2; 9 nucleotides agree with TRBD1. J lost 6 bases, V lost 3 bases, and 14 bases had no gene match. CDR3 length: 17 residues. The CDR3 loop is CASSFYRLGQGLDGYTF. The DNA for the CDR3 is TGTGCCAGCAGTTTCTATCGATTGGGACAGGGTCTGGATGGCTACACCTTC.

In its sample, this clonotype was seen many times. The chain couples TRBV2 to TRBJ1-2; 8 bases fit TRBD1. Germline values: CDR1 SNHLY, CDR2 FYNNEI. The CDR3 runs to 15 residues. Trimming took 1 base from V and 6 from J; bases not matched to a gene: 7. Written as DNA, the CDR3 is TGTGCCAGCAGTGAAGGGGACAGGCGCTGGGATGGCTACACCTTC. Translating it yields CASSEGDRRWDGYTF.

The CDR3 loop is CASSSLRGETYNEQFF. For the CDR3, the DNA is TGTGCCAGCAGCTCCCTCCGTGGGGAGACCTACAATGAGCAGTTCTTC. This chain joins TRBV5-4 and TRBJ2-1, with a possible D match to TRBD2 (5 bases). The V and J ends lost 3 bases and 2 bases respectively, with 15 bases between them. The CDR3 runs 16 residues. Germline lookup yields CDR1 SGHNT and CDR2 YYREEE (reference sequence).

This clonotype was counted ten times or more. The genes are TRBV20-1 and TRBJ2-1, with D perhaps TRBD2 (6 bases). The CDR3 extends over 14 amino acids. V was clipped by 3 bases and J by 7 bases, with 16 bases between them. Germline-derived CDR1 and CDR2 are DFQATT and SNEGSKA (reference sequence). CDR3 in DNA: TGCAGTGCTAGGGACCCGCGGGGAGCGAATGAGCAGTTCTTC. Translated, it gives CSARDPRGANEQFF.

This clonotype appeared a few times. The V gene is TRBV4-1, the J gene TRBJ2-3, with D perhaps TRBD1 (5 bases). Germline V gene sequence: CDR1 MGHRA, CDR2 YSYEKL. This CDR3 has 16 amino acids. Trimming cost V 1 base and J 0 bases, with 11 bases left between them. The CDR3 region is CASSQATDPSTDTQYF. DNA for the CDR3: TGCGCCAGCAGCCAAGCGACAGACCCTAGCACAGATACGCAGTATTTT.

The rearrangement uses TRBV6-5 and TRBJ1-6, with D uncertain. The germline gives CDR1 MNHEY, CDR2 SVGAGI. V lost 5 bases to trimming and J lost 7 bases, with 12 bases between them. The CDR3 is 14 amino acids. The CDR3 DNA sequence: TGTGCCAGCAGTCAAAGTGCCAAGAATTCACCCCTCCACTTT. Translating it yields CASSQSAKNSPLHF.

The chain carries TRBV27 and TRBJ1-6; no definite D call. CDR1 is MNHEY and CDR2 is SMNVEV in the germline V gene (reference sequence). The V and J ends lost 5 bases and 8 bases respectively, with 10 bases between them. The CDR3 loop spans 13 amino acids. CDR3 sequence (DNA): TGTGCCAGCAGTCCAGAGGGAGATTCACCCCTCCACTTT. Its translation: CASSPEGDSPLHF.

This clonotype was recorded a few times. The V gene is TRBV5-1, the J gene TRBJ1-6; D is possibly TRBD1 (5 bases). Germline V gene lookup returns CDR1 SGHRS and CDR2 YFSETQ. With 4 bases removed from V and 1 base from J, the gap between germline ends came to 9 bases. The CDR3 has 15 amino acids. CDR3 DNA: TGCGCCAGCAGCCGGGACGGATCCTATAATTCACCCCTCCACTTT. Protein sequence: CASSRDGSYNSPLHF.

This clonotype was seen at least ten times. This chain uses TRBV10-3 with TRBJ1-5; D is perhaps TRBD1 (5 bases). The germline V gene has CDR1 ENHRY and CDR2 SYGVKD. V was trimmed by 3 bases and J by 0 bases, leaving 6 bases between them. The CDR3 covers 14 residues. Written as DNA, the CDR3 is TGTGCCATCAGTGACAGGGATAGCAATCAGCCCCAGCATTTT. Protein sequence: CAISDRDSNQPQHF.

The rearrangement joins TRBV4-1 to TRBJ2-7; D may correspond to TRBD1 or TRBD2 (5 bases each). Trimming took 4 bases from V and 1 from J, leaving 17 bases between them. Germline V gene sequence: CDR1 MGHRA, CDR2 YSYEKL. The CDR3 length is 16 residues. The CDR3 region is CASSLGERGVSYEQYF. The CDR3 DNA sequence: TGCGCCAGCAGCCTCGGGGAAAGGGGAGTTTCCTACGAGCAGTACTTC.

CDR3 coding DNA: TGCGCCAGCAGCCAAGAACCCAGGGAAAACACTGAAGCTTTCTTT. This sequence encodes CASSQEPRENTEAFF. The chain is built from TRBV4-1 and TRBJ1-1; tentative D call: TRBD1 (5 bases). V was clipped by 0 bases and J by 2 bases, with 10 bases between them. Germline lookup yields CDR1 MGHRA and CDR2 YSYEKL. The CDR3 totals 15 residues.